The next 19 T cell receptor beta chains were all read from a single sample in a study of technical replicates of blood from a handful of donors. Measured with immunoSEQ multiplex PCR; TCRdb has only the in-frame clones, and not every one. The table shows over 60,000 clones, with 93% occurring only once. The sample consisted of T cells isolated from PBMCs. The receptors derive from a human donor in good health.

The genes are TRBV6-1 and TRBJ1-5, with D tentatively TRBD1 (6 bases). Germline assignment: CDR1 MNHNS and CDR2 SASEGT. Trimming cost V 10 bases and J 5 bases, with 18 bases left between them. The CDR3 consists of 14 residues. The CDR3 sequence is CAIQGGGADQPQHF. CDR3 DNA: TGTGCCATTCAGGGTGGGGGGGCGGATCAGCCCCAGCATTTT.

V is TRBV19 and J is TRBJ1-1; D ambiguous. This CDR3 is built from 14 residues. V was shortened by 2 bases and J by 4 bases, with 11 bases between the two germline ends. Germline values: CDR1 LNHDA, CDR2 SQIVND (reference sequence). CDR3 sequence reads: CASSIRSAFTEAFF. The CDR3 DNA follows: TGTGCCAGTAGTATAAGGAGCGCTTTCACTGAAGCTTTCTTT.

CDR3 residues: CASSPIQGANEKLFF. In DNA form, the CDR3 reads TGTGCCAGCAGTCCTATACAGGGTGCTAATGAAAAACTGTTTTTT. This chain connects TRBV28 to TRBJ1-4, with TRBD1 as a possible D gene (6 bases). In germline, CDR1 is MDHEN, CDR2 SYDVKM. The ends were cut back, 5 bases at V and 3 bases at J, with 13 bases in the middle. This CDR3 has 15 residues. Looking up the rest from reference TRBV28 and TRBJ1-4 gives the full variable domain: DVKVTQSSRYLVKRTGEKVFLECVQDMDHENMFWYRQDPGLGLRLIYFSYDVKMKEKGDIPEGYSVSREKKERFSLILESASTNQTSMYLCASSPIQGANEKLFFGSGTQLSVL.

The rearrangement joins TRBV10-3 to TRBJ2-1; a weak D match, TRBD2 (5 bases). Germline V gene sequence: CDR1 ENHRY, CDR2 SYGVKD. This CDR3 is built from 14 residues. V lost 2 bases and J lost 0, with 5 bases in between. CDR3 nucleotides: TGTGCCATCAGTGAGCGGGGCTCCTACAATGAGCAGTTCTTC. Amino acid sequence: CAISERGSYNEQFF.

The chain carries TRBV5-1 and TRBJ2-1; TRBD2 might be the D (7 bases). The germline gives CDR1 SGHRS, CDR2 YFSETQ. V was pared by 2 bases and J by 4 bases, with 19 bases between. The CDR3 extends over 17 amino acids. CDR3 nucleotide sequence: TGCGCCAGCAGCTTCTACCCCGGGGGGCCAGGATACAATGAGCAGTTCTTC. This gives the protein CASSFYPGGPGYNEQFF.

The J gene is TRBJ1-1, the V gene TRBV2; 8 nucleotides agree with TRBD1. Germline CDR1 reads SNHLY; CDR2 reads FYNNEI. V shed 5 bases, J shed 5 bases, and the junction held 4 bases outside the gene matches. The CDR3 has 13 residues. The CDR3 is CASSKTGETEAFF. The CDR3 DNA reads TGTGCCAGCAGTAAGACAGGGGAGACTGAAGCTTTCTTT.

The chain employs TRBV9 and TRBJ2-7, with a possible D match to TRBD1 (5 bases). CDR3 length equals 14 residues. V was pared by 4 bases and J by 0 bases, with 11 bases between. The V gene's germline CDR1 is SGDLS and CDR2 YYNGEE. CDR3 sequence: CASSPTGTSYEQYF. The DNA for the CDR3 is TGTGCCAGCAGCCCCACAGGTACCTCCTACGAGCAGTACTTC.

The CDR3 sequence: CASSIDGGPRYGYTF. The CDR3 DNA reads as TGTGCCAGTAGTATAGACGGGGGGCCCCGCTATGGCTACACCTTC. The genes are TRBV19 and TRBJ1-2; possible D gene TRBD1, 6 bases. V lost 0 bases, J lost 4 bases, and 12 bases lay in between. Germline V lookup: CDR1 LNHDA, CDR2 SQIVND (reference sequence). This CDR3 has 15 residues.

The chain has TRBV11-3 and TRBJ1-3; D uncertain. CDR1 and CDR2 (germline): SGHNT, YENEEA. The CDR3 spans 15 residues. Trimming left V 5 bases short and J 5 bases short, with 16 bases between. The CDR3 nucleotides read TGTGCCAGCAGCGCCCAAACCTGGGCAAGAAACACCATATATTTT. Translation: CASSAQTWARNTIYF.

The CDR3 DNA follows: TGTGCCAGCAGCGCGAGGATAGCGGGGGGAAGTTCAGATACGCAGTATTTT. Amino acid sequence: CASSARIAGGSSDTQYF. V usage is TRBV11-3 and J usage is TRBJ2-3, with 10 bases that match TRBD2. Trimming at V came to 5 bases and at J to 4 bases, leaving 12 bases not matched to a gene. The CDR3 contains 17 residues. Germline V gives CDR1 SGHNT, CDR2 YENEEA.

The rearrangement uses TRBV5-1 and TRBJ2-5; TRBD2 aligns across 11 bases. CDR3 length equals 16 residues. V shed 1 base, J shed 5 bases, and the junction held 7 bases outside the gene matches. Germline lookup yields CDR1 SGHRS and CDR2 YFSETQ. CDR3 loop: CASSLLPTSGTETQYF. The CDR3 DNA reads TGCGCCAGCAGCTTGCTACCGACTAGCGGGACCGAGACCCAGTACTTC.

The chain carries TRBV9 and TRBJ2-2; no firm D call. This CDR3 comprises 14 residues. V gave up 4 bases and J gave up 4 bases, with 11 bases separating them. Germline CDR1 and CDR2: SGDLS and YYNGEE. CDR3 loop: CASSPTIPTGELFF. CDR3 nucleotides: TGTGCCAGCAGCCCTACTATCCCCACCGGGGAGCTGTTTTTT. The full variable domain, completed using reference TRBV9 and TRBJ2-2, is DSGVTQTPKHLITATGQRVTLRCSPRSGDLSVYWYQQSLDQGLQFLIQYYNGEERAKGNILERFSAQQFPDLHSELNLSSLELGDSALYFCASSPTIPTGELFFGEGSRLTVL.

The V and J genes are TRBV7-9 and TRBJ1-2; TRBD1 is a possible D gene (6 bases). V lost 3 bases and J lost 4, with 12 bases in between. Germline assignment: CDR1 SEHNR and CDR2 FQNEAQ (reference sequence). CDR3 size: 14 residues. The CDR3 nucleotides are TGTGCCAGCAGCTTCGTCTCAGGGGTCTATGGCTACACCTTC. It specifies CASSFVSGVYGYTF.

The chain recombines TRBV28 with TRBJ2-7, with a weak D call TRBD1 (6 bases). The CDR3 extends over 14 amino acids. The V end lost 5 bases, the J end lost 4 bases, and 15 bases lay between the germline ends. Germline CDR1 and CDR2: MDHEN and SYDVKM. The CDR3 region has the DNA TGTGCCAGCAGTCTCCCCGAGGGGGATTACGAGCAGTACTTC. Translation gives CASSLPEGDYEQYF. The entire variable domain, with the rest obtained from reference TRBV28 and TRBJ2-7, is as follows: DVKVTQSSRYLVKRTGEKVFLECVQDMDHENMFWYRQDPGLGLRLIYFSYDVKMKEKGDIPEGYSVSREKKERFSLILESASTNQTSMYLCASSLPEGDYEQYFGPGTRLTVT.

The sample holds one count of this clone. V and J are TRBV18 and TRBJ2-6; no firm D call. V was clipped by 0 bases and J by 0 bases, with 6 bases between them. Germline V gene data show CDR1 as KGHSH and CDR2 as LQKENI. The CDR3 has 16 amino acids. CDR3 nucleotides: TGTGCCAGCTCACCACCGCTCGGCTCTGGGGCCAACGTCCTGACTTTC. As protein: CASSPPLGSGANVLTF.

The chain links TRBV4-1 to TRBJ2-2, with 11 bases fitting TRBD2. Losses at the gene ends were 1 base for V and 1 base for J; bases not matched to a gene: 5. CDR3 size: 18 residues. From germline, CDR1 is MGHRA and CDR2 YSYEKL. CDR3 residues: CASSQGSGRDMNTGELFF. CDR3 nucleotide sequence: TGCGCCAGCAGCCAAGGTAGCGGGAGGGACATGAACACCGGGGAGCTGTTTTTT.

V gene TRBV15 combines with J gene TRBJ2-3; 9 nucleotides align to TRBD2. CDR3 size: 16 residues. V shed 4 bases, J shed 7 bases, and the junction held 12 bases outside the gene matches. Germline CDR1 reads LNHNV; CDR2 reads YYDKDF (reference sequence). CDR3 residues: CATSTVWRGGTHTQYF. The CDR3 DNA follows: TGTGCCACCAGCACCGTTTGGCGGGGGGGCACCCATACGCAGTATTTT. The full variable domain, completed using reference TRBV15 and TRBJ2-3, is DAMVIQNPRYQVTQFGKPVTLSCSQTLNHNVMYWYQQKSSQAPKLLFHYYDKDFNNEADTPDNFQSRRPNTSFCFLDIRSPGLGDTAMYLCATSTVWRGGTHTQYFGPGTRLTVL.

V is TRBV27 and J is TRBJ2-1; 7 bases map to TRBD1. V gave up 7 bases and J gave up 7 bases; unmatched junction bases: 7. The CDR3 loop spans 13 amino acids. Germline CDR1 is MNHEY and CDR2 is SMNVEV (reference sequence). The CDR3 spells CASTLQGKNEQFF. The CDR3 coding sequence is TGTGCCAGCACCCTACAGGGGAAAAATGAGCAGTTCTTC.

CDR3: CASSLSRARTDTQYF. In nucleotides, the CDR3 is TGTGCCAGCAGTTTGTCCAGGGCCCGCACAGATACGCAGTATTTT. The chain has TRBV27 and TRBJ2-3; D possibly corresponds to TRBD1 (5 bases). Germline CDR1 and CDR2: MNHEY and SMNVEV (reference sequence). This CDR3 is built from 15 residues. Trimming took 3 bases from V and 1 from J, leaving 11 bases between them.